The source of this T cell receptor (beta chain) is a study of CXCR3-negative and CXCR3-positive naive CD8 T cells. Concerning this clonotype: Its specificity is unknown.

Study outcomes and limitations: Relative to CXCR3-negative naive cells, CXCR3-positive naive cells had more hydrophobic TRB CDR3s.

UMI-labeled 5' RACE TRB cDNA libraries were prepared from the cells. TCRdb reprocessed the 5' RACE reads and reports one entry per CDR3 protein, with no DNA. The table gives under 85,000 distinct CDR3 sequences; the top ten clones make up 0.71% of it. The CDR3 runs to 15 residues. Germline V gene lookup returns CDR1 SGDLS and CDR2 YYNGEE. The specimen was naive CXCR3+ CD8+ T cells from blood. Subset here: CD45RO-CCR7+CD27+CD95- naive CD8+ T cells expressing CXCR3 (TNR3+). The chain has TRBV9 and TRBJ1-1. The TCR originated in a human donor in good health. Some clones in this sample may be carry-over from other donors' samples. CDR3 in amino acids: CASSAPDGMNTEAFF.